The T cell receptor beta chain described here comes from a study of blood T cell repertoires in COVID-19. Study-level background: The study drew acute and convalescent COVID-19 samples from the United States, Italy and Spain. Nucleic acid was either cDNA or gDNA, and it came from T cells, B-cell-depleted T cells, or PBMCs.

The V end was cut by 0 bases, the J end by 5 bases, with 15 bases between. The CDR3 loop spans 17 amino acids. The germline V gene has CDR1 KGHDR and CDR2 SFDVKD. In the original processing: Quantification of nucleated cells was approximated via reference gene primer amplification. Produced via immunoSEQ multiplex PCR; TCRdb's table is partial and in-frame only. V and J calls plus clone size are reproduced from that table; the DNA served to infer D and trimming. The sample has 95,000 to 150,000 clones; over 65% are singletons. The sequence was obtained from a woman aged 70-85 years with acute or convalescent COVID-19. Sample: peripheral blood. The V call is TRBV24-1, the J call TRBJ2-2; the D gene is possibly TRBD2 (6 bases). Written as DNA, the CDR3 is TGTGCCACCAGTGATTTGGGTATCGGGGGAAGGACCGGGGAGCTGTTTTTT. Amino acids: CATSDLGIGGRTGELFF.